The 10 T cell receptor beta chains reported below all come from one sample, sequenced in a study of blood T cells in healthy people across ages. The use of a sample-barcoded 5' primer and a J-beta primer mix characterized a second PCR of 7 to 11 cycles. From the 5' RACE reads, TCRdb called clonotypes with MiXCR, one entry per CDR3 protein. Of some 800,000 distinct CDR3 sequences listed, roughly 44% are singletons. Material for sequencing was blood. The receptors were gathered from a man between 60 and 75 years old in good health.

This clonotype was recorded a few times. The chain recombines TRBV5-6 with TRBJ2-3, with D possibly TRBD2 on 6 matching bases. V was cut by 4 bases and J by 2 bases, with 20 bases left in between. The CDR3 length is 17 residues. Germline CDR1 reads SGHDT; CDR2 reads YYEEEE. The CDR3: CASSETGPRGVTDTQYF. The CDR3 DNA is TGTGCCAGCAGCGAGACGGGCCCGCGGGGAGTCACAGATACGCAGTATTTT.

This clonotype was picked up a small number of times. The chain couples TRBV6-6 to TRBJ2-5; D is ambiguous. The J call could be wrong; TRBJ2-7 is a better fit for the DNA end. The CDR3 runs to 13 residues. Germline assignment: CDR1 MNHNY and CDR2 SVGAGI (reference sequence). The CDR3 sequence: CASTKTGAYEQYF. The CDR3 DNA sequence: TGTGCCAGCACTAAGACTGGGGCCTACGAGCAGTACTTC.

The table lists this clonotype with many counts. This chain uses TRBV6-5 with TRBJ2-7; the D gene is possibly TRBD2 (5 bases). Germline values: CDR1 MNHEY, CDR2 SVGAGI. The CDR3 is 14 amino acids. V was pared by 5 bases and J by 10 bases, with 21 bases between. The CDR3 protein is CASSESLREGSQYF. CDR3 coding DNA: TGTGCCAGCAGTGAGAGCTTGAGAGAGGGCTCACAGTACTTC.

The sample holds one count of this clonotype. J is TRBJ1-1 and V is TRBV20-1; D gene ambiguous. V was pared by 5 bases and J by 10 bases, with 20 bases between. The CDR3 spans 13 residues. Germline V gives CDR1 DFQATT, CDR2 SNEGSKA (reference sequence). The CDR3 loop reads CSAGAQADWGAFF. In nucleotides, the CDR3 is TGCAGTGCTGGTGCCCAGGCCGATTGGGGAGCTTTCTTT.

The J gene is TRBJ2-3, the V gene TRBV11-2; TRBD2 matches at 10 bases. The CDR3 sequence is 13 residues long. V was pared by 7 bases and J by 5 bases, with 3 bases of the junction left unmatched. Germline loops: CDR1 SGHAT, CDR2 FQNNGV. The CDR3 DNA reads as TGTGCCAGCACAACTAGCGGGAAAGATACGCAGTATTTT. It encodes CASTTSGKDTQYF.

This clonotype was detected only a few times. The CDR3 sequence: CATSRGGYSGANVLTF. The CDR3 DNA reads TGTGCCACCAGCAGAGGGGGTTACTCTGGGGCCAACGTCCTGACTTTC. The chain is built from TRBV15 and TRBJ2-6; D not resolved. This CDR3 has 16 amino acids. V was clipped by 1 base and J by 0 bases, with 7 bases between them. Germline V CDR1 and CDR2: LNHNV, YYDKDF (reference sequence).

This chain links TRBV9 with TRBJ1-1; no definite D call. The CDR3 has 14 residues. Germline CDR1 is SGDLS and CDR2 is YYNGEE. The V and J ends lost 0 bases and 2 bases respectively, with 8 bases between them. In nucleotides, the CDR3 is TGTGCCAGCAGCGTAGAGCCGGGAAACACTGAAGCTTTCTTT. Translation gives CASSVEPGNTEAFF.

There are a few counts of this clonotype. V gene TRBV20-1 combines with J gene TRBJ2-7, with 7 bases that match TRBD1. V lost 5 bases and J lost 2; bases outside the gene matches: 3. The CDR3 totals 12 residues. Germline CDR1 reads DFQATT; CDR2 reads SNEGSKA (reference sequence). Here the CDR3 DNA reads TGCAGTGCTGGGACAGCAACCTACGAGCAGTACTTC. Translation: CSAGTATYEQYF.

This CDR3 reads CASSATSGAPTEQFF. The CDR3 DNA sequence: TGTGCCAGCAGTGCGACTAGCGGGGCGCCGACTGAGCAGTTCTTC. The chain couples TRBV6-5 to TRBJ2-1, with 11 bases that match TRBD2. Germline V gene data show CDR1 as MNHEY and CDR2 as SVGAGI. This CDR3 contains 15 residues. V was clipped by 5 bases and J by 9 bases; unmatched bases: 9.

The chain employs TRBV7-2 and TRBJ2-1, with 11 bases that match TRBD1. The germline V gene encodes CDR1 SGHTA and CDR2 FQGNSA. V gave up 5 bases and J gave up 8 bases; unmatched junction bases: 8. CDR3 length: 15 amino acids. CDR3 in DNA: TGTGCCAGCAGCCCCGGACAGGGGGCTATCGATGAGCAGTTCTTC. Amino acids: CASSPGQGAIDEQFF. Filled out from reference TRBV7-2 and TRBJ2-1, the complete variable domain reads GAGVSQSPSNKVTEKGKDVELRCDPISGHTALYWYRQSLGQGLEFLIYFQGNSAPDKSGLPSDRFSAERTGGSVSTLTIQRTQQEDSAVYLCASSPGQGAIDEQFFGPGTRLTVL.